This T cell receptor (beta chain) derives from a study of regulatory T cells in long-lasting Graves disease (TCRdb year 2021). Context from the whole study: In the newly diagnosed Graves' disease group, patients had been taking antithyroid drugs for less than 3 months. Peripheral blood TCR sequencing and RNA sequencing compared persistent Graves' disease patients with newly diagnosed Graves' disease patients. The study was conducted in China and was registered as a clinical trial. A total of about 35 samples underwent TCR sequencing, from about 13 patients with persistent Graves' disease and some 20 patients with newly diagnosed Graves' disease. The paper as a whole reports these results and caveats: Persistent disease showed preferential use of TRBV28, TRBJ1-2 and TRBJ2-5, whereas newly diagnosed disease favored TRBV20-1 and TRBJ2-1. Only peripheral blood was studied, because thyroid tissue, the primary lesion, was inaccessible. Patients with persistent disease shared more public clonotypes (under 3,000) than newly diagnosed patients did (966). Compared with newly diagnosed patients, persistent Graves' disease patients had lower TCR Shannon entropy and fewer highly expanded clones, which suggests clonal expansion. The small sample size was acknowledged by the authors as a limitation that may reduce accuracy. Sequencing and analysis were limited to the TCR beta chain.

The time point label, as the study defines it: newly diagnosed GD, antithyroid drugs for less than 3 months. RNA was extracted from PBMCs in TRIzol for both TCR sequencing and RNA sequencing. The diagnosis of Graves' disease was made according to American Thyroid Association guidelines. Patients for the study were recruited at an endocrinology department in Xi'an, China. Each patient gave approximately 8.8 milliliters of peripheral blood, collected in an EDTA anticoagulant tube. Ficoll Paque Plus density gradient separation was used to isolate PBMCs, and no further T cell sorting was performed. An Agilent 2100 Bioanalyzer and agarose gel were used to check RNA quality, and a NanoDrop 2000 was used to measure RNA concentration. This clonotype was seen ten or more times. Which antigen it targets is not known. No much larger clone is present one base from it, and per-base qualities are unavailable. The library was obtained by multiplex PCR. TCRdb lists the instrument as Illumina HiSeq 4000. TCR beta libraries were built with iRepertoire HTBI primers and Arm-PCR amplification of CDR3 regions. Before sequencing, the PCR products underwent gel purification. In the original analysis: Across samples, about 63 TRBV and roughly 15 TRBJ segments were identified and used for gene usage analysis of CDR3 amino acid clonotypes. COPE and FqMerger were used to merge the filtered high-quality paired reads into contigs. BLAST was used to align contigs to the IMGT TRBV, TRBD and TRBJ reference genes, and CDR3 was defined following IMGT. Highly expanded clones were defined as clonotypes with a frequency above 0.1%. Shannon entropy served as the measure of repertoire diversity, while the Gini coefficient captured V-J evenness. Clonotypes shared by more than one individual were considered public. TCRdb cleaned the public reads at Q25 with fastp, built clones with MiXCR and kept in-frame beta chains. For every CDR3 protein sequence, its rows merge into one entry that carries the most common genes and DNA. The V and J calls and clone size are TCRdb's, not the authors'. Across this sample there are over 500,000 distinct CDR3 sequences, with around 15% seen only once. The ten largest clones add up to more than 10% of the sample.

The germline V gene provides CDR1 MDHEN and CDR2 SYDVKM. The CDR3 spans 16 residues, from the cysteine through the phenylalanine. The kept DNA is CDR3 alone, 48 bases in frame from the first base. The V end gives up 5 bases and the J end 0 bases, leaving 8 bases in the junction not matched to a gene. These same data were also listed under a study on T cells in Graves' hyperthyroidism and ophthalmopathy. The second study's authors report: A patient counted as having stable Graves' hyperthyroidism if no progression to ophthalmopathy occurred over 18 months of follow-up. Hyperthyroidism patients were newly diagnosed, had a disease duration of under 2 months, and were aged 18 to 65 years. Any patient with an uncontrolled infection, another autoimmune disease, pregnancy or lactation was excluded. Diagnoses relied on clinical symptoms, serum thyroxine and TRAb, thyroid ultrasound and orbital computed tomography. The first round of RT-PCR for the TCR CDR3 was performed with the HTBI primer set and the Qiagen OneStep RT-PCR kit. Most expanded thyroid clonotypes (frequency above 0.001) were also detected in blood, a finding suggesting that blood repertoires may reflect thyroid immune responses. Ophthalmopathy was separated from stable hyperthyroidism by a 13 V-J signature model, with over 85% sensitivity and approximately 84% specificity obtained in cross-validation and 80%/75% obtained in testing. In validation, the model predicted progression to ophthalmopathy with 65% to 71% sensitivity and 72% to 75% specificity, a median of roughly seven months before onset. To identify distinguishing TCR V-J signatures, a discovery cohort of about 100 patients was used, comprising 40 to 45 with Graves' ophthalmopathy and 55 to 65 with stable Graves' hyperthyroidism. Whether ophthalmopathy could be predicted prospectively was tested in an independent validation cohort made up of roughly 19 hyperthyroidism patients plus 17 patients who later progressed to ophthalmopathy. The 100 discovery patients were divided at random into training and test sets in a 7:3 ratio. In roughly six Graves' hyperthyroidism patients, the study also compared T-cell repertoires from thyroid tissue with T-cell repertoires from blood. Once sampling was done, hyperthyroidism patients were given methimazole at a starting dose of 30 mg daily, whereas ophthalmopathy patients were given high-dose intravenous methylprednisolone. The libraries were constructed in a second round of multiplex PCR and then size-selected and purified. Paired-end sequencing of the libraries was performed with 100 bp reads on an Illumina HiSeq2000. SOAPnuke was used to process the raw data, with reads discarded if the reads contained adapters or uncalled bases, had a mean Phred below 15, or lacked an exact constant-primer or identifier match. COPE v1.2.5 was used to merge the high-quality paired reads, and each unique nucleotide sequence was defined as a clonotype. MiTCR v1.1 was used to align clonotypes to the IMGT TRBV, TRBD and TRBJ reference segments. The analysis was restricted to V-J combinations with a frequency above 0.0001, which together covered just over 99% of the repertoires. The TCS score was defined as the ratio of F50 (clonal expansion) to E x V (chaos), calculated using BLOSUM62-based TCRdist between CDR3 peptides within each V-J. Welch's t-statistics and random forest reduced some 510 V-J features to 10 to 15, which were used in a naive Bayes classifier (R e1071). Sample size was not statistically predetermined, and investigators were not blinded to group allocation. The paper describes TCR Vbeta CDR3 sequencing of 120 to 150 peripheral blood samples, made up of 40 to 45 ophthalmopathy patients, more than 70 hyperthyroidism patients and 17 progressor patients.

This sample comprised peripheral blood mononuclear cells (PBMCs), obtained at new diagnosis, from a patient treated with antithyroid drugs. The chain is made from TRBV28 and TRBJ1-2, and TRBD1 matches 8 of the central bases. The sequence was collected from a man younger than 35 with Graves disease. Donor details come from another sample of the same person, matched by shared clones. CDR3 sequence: CASSNGGGQANYGYTF. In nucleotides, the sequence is TGTGCCAGCAGTAATGGGGGGGGACAGGCTAACTATGGCTACACCTTC.